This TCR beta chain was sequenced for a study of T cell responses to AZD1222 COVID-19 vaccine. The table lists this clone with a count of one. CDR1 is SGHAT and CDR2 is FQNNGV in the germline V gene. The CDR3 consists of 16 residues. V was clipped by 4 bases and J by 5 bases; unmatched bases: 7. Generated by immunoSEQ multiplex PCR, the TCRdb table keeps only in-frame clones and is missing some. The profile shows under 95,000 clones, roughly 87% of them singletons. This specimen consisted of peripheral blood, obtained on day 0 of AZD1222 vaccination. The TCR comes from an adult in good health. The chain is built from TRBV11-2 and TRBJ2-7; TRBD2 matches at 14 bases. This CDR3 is CASSSAGLAGVDEQYF. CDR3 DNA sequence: TGTGCCAGCAGCTCAGCGGGACTAGCGGGAGTTGACGAGCAGTACTTC.